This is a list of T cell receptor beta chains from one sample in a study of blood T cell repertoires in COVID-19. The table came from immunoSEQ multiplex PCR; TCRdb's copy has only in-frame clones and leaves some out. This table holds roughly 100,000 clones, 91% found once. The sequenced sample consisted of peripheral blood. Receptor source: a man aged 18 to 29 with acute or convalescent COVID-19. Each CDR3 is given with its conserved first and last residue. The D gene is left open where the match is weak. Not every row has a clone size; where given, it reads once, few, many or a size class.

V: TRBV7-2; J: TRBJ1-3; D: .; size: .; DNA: TGTGCCAGCAGCTATAACAGGTGGCAAGGAAACACCATATATTTT; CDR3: CASSYNRWQGNTIYF
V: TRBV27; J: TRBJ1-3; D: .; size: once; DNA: TGTGCCAGCAGTGCGGCGGGCCCTGGAAACACCATATATTTT; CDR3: CASSAAGPGNTIYF
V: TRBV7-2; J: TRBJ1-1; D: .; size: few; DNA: TGTGCCAGCAGCTTAGATGTGTTGCCGACTCGAGAAGCTTTCTTT; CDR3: CASSLDVLPTREAFF
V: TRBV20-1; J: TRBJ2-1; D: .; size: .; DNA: TGCAGTGCTGTCGACAATGAGCAGTTCTTC; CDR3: CSAVDNEQFF
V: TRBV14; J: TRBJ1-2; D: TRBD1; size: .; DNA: TGTGCCAGCAGCCGAGAACAGGGGGCTCTAAGTGGCTACACCTTC; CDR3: CASSREQGALSGYTF
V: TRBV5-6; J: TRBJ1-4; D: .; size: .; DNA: TGTGCCAGCAGCTTGGGGGGCTTCCAACCAACTAATGAAAAACTGTTTTTT; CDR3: CASSLGGFQPTNEKLFF
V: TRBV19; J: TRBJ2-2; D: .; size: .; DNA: TGTGCCAGTACCTTTCATCCAGGGGAGAACACCGGGGAGCTGTTTTTT; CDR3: CASTFHPGENTGELFF
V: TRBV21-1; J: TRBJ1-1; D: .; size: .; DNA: TGTGCCAGCAGCCAAAAATGGGGGGACAGGGGTAGCACTGAAGCTTTCTTT; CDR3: CASSQKWGDRGSTEAFF
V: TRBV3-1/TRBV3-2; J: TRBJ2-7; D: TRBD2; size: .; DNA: TGTGCCAGCAGCCAGAGCGGGGGGCCCCGCTACGAGCAGTACTTC; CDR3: CASSQSGGPRYEQYF
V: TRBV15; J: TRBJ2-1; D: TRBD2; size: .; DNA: TGTGCCACCAGCAGAGATCTGACTAGCGGGGGGGAGAATGAGCAGTTCTTC; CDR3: CATSRDLTSGGENEQFF
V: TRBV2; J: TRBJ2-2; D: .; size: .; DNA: TGTGCCAGCGGGCAGGGAGGCCCCGGGGAGCTGTTTTTT; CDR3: CASGQGGPGELFF
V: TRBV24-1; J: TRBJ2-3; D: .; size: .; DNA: TGTGCCACCAGTGATGCGCTCCCGTCCGGGGGAGGTAGGGCGGATACGCAGTATTTT; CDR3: CATSDALPSGGGRADTQYF
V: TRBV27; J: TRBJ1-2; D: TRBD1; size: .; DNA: TGTGCCAGCAGTTTAGGGGACAGGGGCCCCCTCGGCTATGGCTACACCTTC; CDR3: CASSLGDRGPLGYGYTF
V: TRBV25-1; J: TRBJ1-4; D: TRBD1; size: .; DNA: TGTGCCAGCAGCCGTACAGGGGGAAGAAATGAAAAACTGTTTTTT; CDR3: CASSRTGGRNEKLFF
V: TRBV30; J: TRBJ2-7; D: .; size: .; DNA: TGTGCCTGCTCACAGGCCTACGAGCAGTACTTC; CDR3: CACSQAYEQYF
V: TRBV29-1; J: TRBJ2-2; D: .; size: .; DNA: TGCAGCATAAGGGGTAACACCGGGGAGCTGTTTTTT; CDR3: CSIRGNTGELFF